The T cell receptor (beta chain) under discussion was sequenced for a study of blood T cell repertoires in COVID-19. Overall study: PBMCs, B-cell-depleted T cells, or T cells provided the cDNA or gDNA that made up the material.

Original methodology: Quantification of nucleated cells was approximated via reference gene primer amplification. Sequencing was performed with immunoSEQ multiplex PCR; in TCRdb, only in-frame clones are kept and a portion is missing. The V and J calls and clone size were taken over from that table, and D and trimming were inferred from the DNA. The data show approximately 82,000 clones, around four fifths seen once. The V gene's germline CDR1 is KGHSH and CDR2 LQKENI. The CDR3 spans 14 residues. Trimming removed 6 bases from V and 1 base from J, with 10 bases in between. The source material was peripheral blood. This TCR was recovered from a woman aged 70-85 years with active or convalescent COVID-19. This sequence joins TRBV18 and TRBJ2-4; the D gene is possibly TRBD1 (5 bases). The CDR3 spells CASSMAGAKNIQYF. CDR3 coding DNA: TGTGCCAGCTCTATGGCAGGGGCCAAAAACATTCAGTACTTC.